This T cell receptor beta chain stems from a study of T cell changes during pregnancy in multiple sclerosis (dated by TCRdb to the late 2010s). Turning to the overall study: The study looked at changes in the T cell repertoire across pregnancy in women with multiple sclerosis.

Trimming at the junction amounts to 5 bases on V and 6 bases on J, and the germline ends lie 13 bases apart. The CDR3 numbers 13 residues from cysteine through phenylalanine. The kept DNA is CDR3 alone, 39 bases in frame from the first base. As encoded in the germline V gene, CDR1 is SGHRS while CDR2 is YFSETQ. About this clone itself: Which antigen it targets is not known. No base quality values were provided; no much bigger clone lies one nucleotide off.

Libraries were made using the immunoSEQ multiplex PCR assay. Imported from immuneACCESS, the table was reduced by TCRdb to in-frame sequences with V and J called. These copies leave out some clones; in studies compared against another copy, an unresolved V gene accounts for under half, and the cause of the remainder is not known. This sample has 100,000 or so clones in its table, and 94% of those were observed once. Around 1.8% of the sample lies in the top ten. This sequence was found in a female donor in good health, enrolled as a control in a pregnancy study. The source was peripheral blood, collected after pregnancy. The V and J segments used are TRBV5-1 and TRBJ2-3; there is no confident call for the D gene. The nucleotide sequence reads TGCGCCAGCAGATCGTTTGATAGCGATACGCAGTATTTT. This is translated as CASRSFDSDTQYF.